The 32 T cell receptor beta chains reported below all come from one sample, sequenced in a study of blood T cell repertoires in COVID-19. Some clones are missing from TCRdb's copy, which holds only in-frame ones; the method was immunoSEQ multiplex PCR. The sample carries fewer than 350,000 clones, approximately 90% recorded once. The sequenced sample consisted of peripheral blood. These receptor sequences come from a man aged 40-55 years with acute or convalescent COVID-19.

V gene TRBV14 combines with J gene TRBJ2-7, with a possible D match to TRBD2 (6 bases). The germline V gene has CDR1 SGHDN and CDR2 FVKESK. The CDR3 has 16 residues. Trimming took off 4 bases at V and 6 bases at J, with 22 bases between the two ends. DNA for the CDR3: TGTGCCAGCAGCCGGTCCGGGGACGGCAGGCGGGGCGAGCAGTACTTC. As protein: CASSRSGDGRRGEQYF.

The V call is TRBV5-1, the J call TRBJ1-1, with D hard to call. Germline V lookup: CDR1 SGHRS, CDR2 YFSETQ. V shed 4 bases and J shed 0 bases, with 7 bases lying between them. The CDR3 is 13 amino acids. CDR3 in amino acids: CASSHGLNTEAFF. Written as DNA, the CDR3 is TGCGCCAGCAGCCATGGCTTGAACACTGAAGCTTTCTTT.

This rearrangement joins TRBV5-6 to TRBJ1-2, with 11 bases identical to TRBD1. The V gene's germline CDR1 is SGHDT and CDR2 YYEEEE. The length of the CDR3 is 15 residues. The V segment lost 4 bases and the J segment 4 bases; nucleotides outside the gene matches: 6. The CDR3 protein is CASSPDRGQGYGYTF. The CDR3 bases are TGTGCCAGCAGCCCGGACAGGGGGCAAGGCTATGGCTACACCTTC.

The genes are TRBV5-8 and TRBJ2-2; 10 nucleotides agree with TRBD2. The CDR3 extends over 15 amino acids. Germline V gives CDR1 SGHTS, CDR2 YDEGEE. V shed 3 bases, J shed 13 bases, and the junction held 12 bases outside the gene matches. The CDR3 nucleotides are TGTGCCAGCAGCTCCCTCAAAGCGGGGGGGCCGCCGCTGTTTTTT. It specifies CASSSLKAGGPPLFF.

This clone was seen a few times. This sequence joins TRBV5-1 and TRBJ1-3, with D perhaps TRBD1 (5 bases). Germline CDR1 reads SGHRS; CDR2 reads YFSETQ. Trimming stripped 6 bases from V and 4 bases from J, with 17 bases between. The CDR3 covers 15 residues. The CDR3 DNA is TGCGCCAGCACCTTCGGAGGGGACTTAGGAAACACCATATATTTT. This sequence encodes CASTFGGDLGNTIYF.

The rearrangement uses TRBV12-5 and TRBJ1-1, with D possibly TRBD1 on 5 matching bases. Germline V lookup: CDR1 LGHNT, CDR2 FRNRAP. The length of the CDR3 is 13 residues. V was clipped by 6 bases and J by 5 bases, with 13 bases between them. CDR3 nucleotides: TGTGCTAGTGGCTCTCGGGGGGGGACTGAAGCTTTCTTT. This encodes CASGSRGGTEAFF.

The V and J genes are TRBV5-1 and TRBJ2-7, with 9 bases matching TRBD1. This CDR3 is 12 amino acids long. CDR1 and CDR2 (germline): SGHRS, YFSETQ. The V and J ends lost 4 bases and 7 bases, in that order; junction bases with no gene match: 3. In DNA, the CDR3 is TGCGCCAGCAGCCCTGGACAGGGGGAGCAGTACTTC. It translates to CASSPGQGEQYF.

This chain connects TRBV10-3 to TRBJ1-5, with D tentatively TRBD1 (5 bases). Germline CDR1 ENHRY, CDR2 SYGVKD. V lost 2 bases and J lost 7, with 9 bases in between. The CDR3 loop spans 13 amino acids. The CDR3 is CAISEGAEQPQHF. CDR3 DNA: TGTGCCATCAGTGAGGGGGCAGAACAGCCCCAGCATTTT.

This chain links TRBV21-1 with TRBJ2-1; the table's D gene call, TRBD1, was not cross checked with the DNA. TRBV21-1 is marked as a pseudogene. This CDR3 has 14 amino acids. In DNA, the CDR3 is TGTGCCAGCAGCAAGCGATGGGCTTACAATGAGCAGTTCTTC. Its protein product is CASSKRWAYNEQFF.

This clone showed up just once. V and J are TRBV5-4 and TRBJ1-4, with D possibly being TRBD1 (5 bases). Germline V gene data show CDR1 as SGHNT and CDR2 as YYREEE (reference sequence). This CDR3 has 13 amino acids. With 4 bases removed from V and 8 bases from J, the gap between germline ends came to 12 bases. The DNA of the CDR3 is TGTGCCAGCAGCATGCCTCGGGGGGAAAAACTGTTTTTT. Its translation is CASSMPRGEKLFF.

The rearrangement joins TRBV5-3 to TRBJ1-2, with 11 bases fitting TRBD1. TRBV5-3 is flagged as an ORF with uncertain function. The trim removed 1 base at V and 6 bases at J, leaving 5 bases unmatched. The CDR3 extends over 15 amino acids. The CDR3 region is CARSLMDRGRDGYTF. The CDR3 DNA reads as TGTGCCAGAAGCTTGATGGACAGGGGGCGGGATGGCTACACCTTC.

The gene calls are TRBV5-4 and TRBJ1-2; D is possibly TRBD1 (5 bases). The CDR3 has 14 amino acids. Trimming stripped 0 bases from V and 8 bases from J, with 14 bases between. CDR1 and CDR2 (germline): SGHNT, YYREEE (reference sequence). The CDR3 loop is CASSLGDMGRGYTF. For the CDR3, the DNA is TGTGCCAGCAGCTTGGGAGACATGGGGCGCGGCTACACCTTC. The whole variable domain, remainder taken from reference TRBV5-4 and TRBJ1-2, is ETGVTQSPTHLIKTRGQQVTLRCSSQSGHNTVSWYQQALGQGPQFIFQYYREEENGRGNFPPRFSGLQFPNYSSELNVNALELDDSALYLCASSLGDMGRGYTFGSGTRLTVV.

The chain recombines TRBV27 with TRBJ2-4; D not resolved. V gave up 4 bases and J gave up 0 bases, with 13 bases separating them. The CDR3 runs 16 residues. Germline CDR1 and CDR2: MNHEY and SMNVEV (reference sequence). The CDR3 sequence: CASSSTLTLAKNIQYF. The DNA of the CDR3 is TGTGCCAGCAGTTCTACGTTGACTCTAGCCAAAAACATTCAGTACTTC.

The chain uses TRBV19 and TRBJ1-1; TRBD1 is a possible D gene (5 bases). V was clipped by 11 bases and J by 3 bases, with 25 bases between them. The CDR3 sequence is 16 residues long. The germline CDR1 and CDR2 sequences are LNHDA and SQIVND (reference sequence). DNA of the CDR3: TGTGCCGTAACCCCCTCGGCAGGGATATTCTACACTGAAGCTTTCTTT. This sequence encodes CAVTPSAGIFYTEAFF.

This CDR3 reads CASSYDKLNQPQHF. In DNA form, the CDR3 reads TGTGCCAGCAGCTACGACAAACTCAATCAGCCCCAGCATTTT. The gene calls are TRBV7-8 and TRBJ1-5; D gene uncertain. The germline CDR1 and CDR2 sequences are SGHVS and FQNEAQ. The V end was cut by 4 bases, the J end by 3 bases, with 10 bases between. This CDR3 is 14 amino acids long.

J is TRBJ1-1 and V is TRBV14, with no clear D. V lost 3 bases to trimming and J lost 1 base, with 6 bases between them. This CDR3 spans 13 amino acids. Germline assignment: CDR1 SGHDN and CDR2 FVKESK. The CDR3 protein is CASSQQANTEAFF. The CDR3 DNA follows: TGTGCCAGCAGCCAGCAAGCGAACACTGAAGCTTTCTTT.

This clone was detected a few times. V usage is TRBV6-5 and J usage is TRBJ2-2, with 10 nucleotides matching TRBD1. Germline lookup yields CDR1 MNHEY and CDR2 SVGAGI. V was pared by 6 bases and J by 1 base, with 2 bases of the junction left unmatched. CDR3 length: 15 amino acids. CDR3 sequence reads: CASSRDRGNTGELFF. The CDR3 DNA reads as TGTGCCAGCAGCCGGGACAGGGGGAACACCGGGGAGCTGTTTTTT.

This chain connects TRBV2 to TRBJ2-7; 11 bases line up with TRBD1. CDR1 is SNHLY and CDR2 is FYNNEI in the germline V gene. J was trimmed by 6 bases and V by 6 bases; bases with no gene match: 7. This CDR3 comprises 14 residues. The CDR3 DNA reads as TGTGCCAGCAGCCAAGGGACAGGGGGACGCGAGCAGTACTTC. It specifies CASSQGTGGREQYF.

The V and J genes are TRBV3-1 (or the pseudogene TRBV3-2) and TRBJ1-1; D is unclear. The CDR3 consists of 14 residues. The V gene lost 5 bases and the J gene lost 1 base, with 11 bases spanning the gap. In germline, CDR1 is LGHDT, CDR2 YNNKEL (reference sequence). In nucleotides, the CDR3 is TGTGCCAGCAGCATTTGGGGAGAGAACACTGAAGCTTTCTTT. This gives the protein CASSIWGENTEAFF.

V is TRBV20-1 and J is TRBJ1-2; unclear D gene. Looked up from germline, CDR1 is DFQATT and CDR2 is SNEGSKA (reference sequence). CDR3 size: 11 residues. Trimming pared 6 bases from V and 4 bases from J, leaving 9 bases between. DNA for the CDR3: TGCAGTGCCAATGTCCCCTATGGCTACACCTTC. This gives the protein CSANVPYGYTF.

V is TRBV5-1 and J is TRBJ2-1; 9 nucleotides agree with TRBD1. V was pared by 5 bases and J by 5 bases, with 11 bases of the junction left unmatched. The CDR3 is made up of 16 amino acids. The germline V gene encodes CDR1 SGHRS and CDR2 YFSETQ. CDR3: CASRPDPGQGNNEQFF. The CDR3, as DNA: TGCGCCAGCAGGCCTGACCCGGGACAGGGTAACAATGAGCAGTTCTTC.

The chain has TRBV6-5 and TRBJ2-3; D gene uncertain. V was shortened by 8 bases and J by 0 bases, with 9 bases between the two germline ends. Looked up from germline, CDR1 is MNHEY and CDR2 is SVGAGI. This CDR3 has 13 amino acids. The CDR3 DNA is TGTGCCAGCCTAGTCCTTAGCACAGATACGCAGTATTTT. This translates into CASLVLSTDTQYF.

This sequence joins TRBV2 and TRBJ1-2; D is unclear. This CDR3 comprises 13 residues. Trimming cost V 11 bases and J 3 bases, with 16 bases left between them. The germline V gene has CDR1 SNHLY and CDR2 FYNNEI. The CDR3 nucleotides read TGTGCCGGAAGGGAGGCGGAGTACTATGGCTACACCTTC. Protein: CAGREAEYYGYTF.

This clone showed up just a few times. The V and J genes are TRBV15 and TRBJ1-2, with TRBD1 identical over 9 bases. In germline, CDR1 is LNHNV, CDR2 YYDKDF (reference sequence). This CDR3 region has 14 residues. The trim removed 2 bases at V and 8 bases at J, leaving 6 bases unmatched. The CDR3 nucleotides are TGTGCCACCAGCAGACAGACAGGGGGGGCGGGCTACACCTTC. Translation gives CATSRQTGGAGYTF.

CDR3 nucleotides: TGTGCCAACCCGGACAGGGTCCCTTATGGCTACACCTTC. Its translation: CANPDRVPYGYTF. The gene calls are TRBV7-7 and TRBJ1-2; 8 nucleotides agree with TRBD1. This CDR3 spans 13 amino acids. With 10 bases clipped from V and 5 bases from J, the junction kept 9 bases outside the gene matches. Germline CDR1 SSHAT, CDR2 FNYEAQ (reference sequence).

DNA for the CDR3: TGTGCCATCAGTGAGTCGGAGGTTAATGAGCAGTTCTTC. Its protein product is CAISESEVNEQFF. The V gene is TRBV10-3, the J gene TRBJ2-1; a weak D match, TRBD2 (5 bases). Germline lookup yields CDR1 ENHRY and CDR2 SYGVKD. V lost 0 bases, J lost 7 bases, and 7 bases lay in between. This CDR3 region has 13 residues.

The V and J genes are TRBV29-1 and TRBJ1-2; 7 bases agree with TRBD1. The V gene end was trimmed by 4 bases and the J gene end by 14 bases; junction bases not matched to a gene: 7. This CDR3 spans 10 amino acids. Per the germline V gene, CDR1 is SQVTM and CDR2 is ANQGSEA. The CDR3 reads CSVGQGWITF. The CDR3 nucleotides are TGCAGCGTTGGACAGGGCTGGATAACCTTC.

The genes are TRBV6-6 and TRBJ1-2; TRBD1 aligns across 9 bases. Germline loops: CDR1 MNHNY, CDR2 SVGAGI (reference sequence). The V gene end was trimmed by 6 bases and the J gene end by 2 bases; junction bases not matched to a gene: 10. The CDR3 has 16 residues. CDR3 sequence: CASSSGQGRRNYGYTF. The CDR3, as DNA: TGTGCCAGCAGCTCGGGACAGGGCCGAAGGAACTATGGCTACACCTTC.

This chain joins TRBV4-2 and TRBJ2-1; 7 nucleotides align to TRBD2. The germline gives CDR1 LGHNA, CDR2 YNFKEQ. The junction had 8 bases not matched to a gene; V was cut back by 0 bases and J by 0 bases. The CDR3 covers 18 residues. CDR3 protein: CASSQDPGGPSSYNEQFF. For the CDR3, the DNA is TGTGCCAGCAGCCAAGATCCGGGAGGCCCAAGCTCCTACAATGAGCAGTTCTTC.

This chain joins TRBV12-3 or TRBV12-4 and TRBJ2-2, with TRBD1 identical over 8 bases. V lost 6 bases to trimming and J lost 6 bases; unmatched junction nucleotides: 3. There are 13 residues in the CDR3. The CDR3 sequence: CASRTGGSGELFF. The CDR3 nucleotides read TGTGCCAGCAGAACAGGGGGTTCCGGGGAGCTGTTTTTT.

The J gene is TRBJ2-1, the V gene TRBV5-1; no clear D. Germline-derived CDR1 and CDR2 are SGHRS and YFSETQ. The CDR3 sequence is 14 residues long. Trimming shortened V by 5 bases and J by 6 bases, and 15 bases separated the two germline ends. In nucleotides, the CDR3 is TGCGCCAGCAGTTCGGCAGGATTGGGCAATGAGCAGTTCTTC. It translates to CASSSAGLGNEQFF. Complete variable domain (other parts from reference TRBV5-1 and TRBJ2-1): KAGVTQTPRYLIKTRGQQVTLSCSPISGHRSVSWYQQTPGQGLQFLFEYFSETQRNKGNFPGRFSGRQFSNSRSEMNVSTLELGDSALYLCASSSAGLGNEQFFGPGTRLTVL.

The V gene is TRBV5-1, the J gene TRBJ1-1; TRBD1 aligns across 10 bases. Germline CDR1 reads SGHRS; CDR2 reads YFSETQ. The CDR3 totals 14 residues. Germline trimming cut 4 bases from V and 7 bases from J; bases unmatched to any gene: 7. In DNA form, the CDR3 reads TGCGCCAGCAGCCCGACAGGGGGCGAGGGTGAAGCTTTCTTT. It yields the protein CASSPTGGEGEAFF. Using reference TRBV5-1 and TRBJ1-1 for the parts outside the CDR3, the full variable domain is KAGVTQTPRYLIKTRGQQVTLSCSPISGHRSVSWYQQTPGQGLQFLFEYFSETQRNKGNFPGRFSGRQFSNSRSEMNVSTLELGDSALYLCASSPTGGEGEAFFGQGTRLTVV.